This TCR beta chain was sequenced in a study of T cell responses to AZD1222 COVID-19 vaccine (dated by TCRdb to the early 2020s). With respect to the entire study: AZD1222 recipients whose second dose came at about 4 weeks and those whose second dose came at about 12 weeks were combined into one group, since spike-specific TCR depth and breadth did not differ between the two schedules. A total of 230 to 250 trial participants underwent TCR sequencing, of whom about 210 received two doses of AZD1222 and 26 received two doses of the MenACWY control vaccine. Trial participants were enrolled by age into subgroups of 18-55, 56-69 and 70-plus years, and roughly 160, 29 and 62 TCR-sequenced participants, respectively, were included in these subgroups. Results the study describes overall, beyond this receptor: The vaccine-associated CD4 TCRs covered the entire spike protein, and the dominant responses fell in regions 160-218 and 743-854. Epitopes outside the regions mutated in the B.1.351 and B.1.1.7 variants were reportedly recognized by nearly half of the unique spike-specific TCRs. Because no samples from the day 14 peak response were available, repertoires could be characterized only after the peak T cell response. The 56-69-year group was small, and its depth increase did not reach significance, likely because of low power. After two AZD1222 doses, both the breadth and the depth of spike-specific TCRs were significantly higher than at day 0 and than in MenACWY recipients. Most participants were white British and females outnumbered males, and the authors suggested that clonal diversity may have been underestimated. Conclusions about previously exposed vaccinees are limited, since just six AZD1222 recipients were seropositive for SARS-CoV-2 at baseline.

Inclusive of the bounding cysteine and phenylalanine, the CDR3 is 13 residues long. Just CDR3 DNA is preserved here, 39 bases in frame from base 1. Relative to germline, V is 3 bases shorter and J is 6 bases shorter, with 10 bases between their ends. CDR1 and CDR2, per the germline V gene, are SGHRS and YFSETQ. With regard to this clone: Its target antigen remains unknown. Base qualities are missing; no much larger clone stands one base away.

The sample's time point label is to be understood as: baseline before first vaccination. The vaccinee samples were drawn from two UK trials, COV001 and COV002, one of which was a single-blind randomized controlled phase 2/3 trial testing AZD1222 (ChAdOx1 nCoV-19) in healthy adults. For TCRbeta chain sequencing, PBMC samples from trial participants were taken at day 0 and at day 28 after the second dose. The CDR3 regions of human TCRbeta chains were analyzed by immunosequencing. Processing in the source paper ran as follows. Repertoire TCRs were checked for matches against a reference library of SARS-CoV-2-specific TCRs that had been generated using the MIRA antigen-specificity platform. Breadth was defined as the fraction of unique TCRs that were SARS-CoV-2-associated, and depth was defined as the fraction of total T cells that were SARS-CoV-2-associated. Each spike-specific TCR was assigned to its reactive spike region and to a CD4 or CD8 class using the MIRA data. Log10-transformed breadth and depth values were compared by one-way ANOVA with Sidak's multiple comparisons tests. The clones in this table, taken by TCRdb from immuneACCESS, are in-frame only. Not every clone is retained; where verified, under half of the shortfall comes from an unresolved V gene, and the cause of the rest is unknown. V and J calls and clone size are as listed in that table; D and trimming were resolved from the DNA. Counted in this sample were 150,000 or so clones; just over 85% of them appeared once. Approximately 20% of the sample is in the top ten clones.

Here the chain combines TRBV5-1 and TRBJ2-1, with the D gene uncertain. This TCR derives from an adult in good health. Here the sequenced sample was peripheral blood, taken on day 0 of AZD1222 vaccination. This receptor carries the CDR3 CASSSYPSNEQFF. The DNA sequence is TGCGCCAGCAGCTCATACCCCAGCAATGAGCAGTTCTTC.